A single sample gave rise to the 2 T cell receptor beta chains below, sequenced in a study of Graves' ophthalmopathy and Graves' hyperthyroidism. RNA transcripts served as template for amplifying TCR beta CDR3 sequences. Second-round multiplex PCR came after a first-round RT-PCR that employed HTBI primers. In TCRdb, the multiplex PCR reads were re-called with MiXCR into one record per CDR3 protein. Among hundreds of thousands of distinct CDR3 sequences listed, over 20% were seen once. Material: peripheral blood. Source of these receptors: a young woman with stable Graves' hyperthyroidism.

The rearrangement links TRBV11-1 to TRBJ2-7; 7 nucleotides match TRBD1. CDR1 is SGHAT, CDR2 FQDESV, per germline (reference sequence). CDR3 length: 12 residues. V lost 5 bases and J lost 5; bases outside the gene matches: 3. CDR3 sequence reads: CASSAGQDEQYF. The CDR3 region has the DNA TGTGCCAGCAGCGCCGGACAGGACGAGCAGTACTTC.

With regard to this clonotype: This may stem from a read error, because a much larger clone lies one nucleotide away. The V and J genes are TRBV6-1 and TRBJ2-7, with D hard to call. The CDR3 is made up of 12 amino acids. Between the trimmed V and J ends, which lost 2 bases and 4 bases, there was a span of 6 bases. Germline V gives CDR1 MNHNS, CDR2 SASEGT. The CDR3 DNA reads TGTGCCAGCAGTGAAACGAGGTACGAGCAGTACTTC. Translation: CASSETRYEQYF.